This T cell receptor beta chain stems from a study of blood T cell repertoires in COVID-19. Data came from immunoSEQ multiplex PCR; TCRdb stores just in-frame clones and leaves some out. The table has around 53,000 clones, about three quarters seen once. The TCR originated in a man between 50 and 59 years old with active or convalescent COVID-19. The sequencing input was peripheral blood.

The CDR3 region is CASSLSGGASVWYF. The CDR3 coding sequence is TGTGCCAGCAGTCTAAGCGGGGGGGCCTCCGTTTGGTACTTC. The chain employs TRBV6-1 and TRBJ2-7; TRBD2 matches 10 bases. The V segment lost 5 bases and the J segment 12 bases; nucleotides outside the gene matches: 13. CDR1 MNHNS and CDR2 SASEGT come from the germline V gene. The CDR3 is 14 residues long.